The rows below give T cell receptor beta chains drawn from one sample of a study of cytomegalovirus exposure and HLA in healthy donors. The data were produced by immunoSEQ multiplex PCR, yet TCRdb's version contains in-frame clones alone and is incomplete. The sample holds about 120,000 clones, approximately 65% seen once. The sequenced sample was PBMCs. The receptors were sampled from a man aged 18 to 29 in good health and CMV-seronegative. CDR3s include the opening cysteine and the closing phenylalanine or tryptophan. Each record gives: V gene, clone size, D gene, J gene, CDR3 DNA, CDR3 protein. D genes are given only for firm matches. The listing skips clone size in some rows; elsewhere it reads once, few, many or a size class.

V: TRBV29-1; size: -; D: TRBD2; J: TRBJ2-1; DNA: TGCAGCGCCGGGACTAGCTTCTACAATGAGCAGTTCTTC; CDR3: CSAGTSFYNEQFF
V: TRBV30; size: -; D: TRBD1; J: TRBJ1-4; DNA: TGTGCCTGGGGACCCGGGACAGGGGGCGATGAAAAACTGTTTTTT; CDR3: CAWGPGTGGDEKLFF
V: TRBV27; size: -; D: -; J: TRBJ1-2; DNA: TGTGCCAGCAGTCCTCTGACGGGTGGCTACACCTTC; CDR3: CASSPLTGGYTF
V: TRBV10-2; size: -; D: -; J: TRBJ2-3; DNA: TGCGCCAGCAGTGAGGCTAAATTCGGGGCGGGGAACACAGATACGCAGTATTTT; CDR3: CASSEAKFGAGNTDTQYF
V: TRBV6-5; size: few; D: -; J: TRBJ2-3; DNA: TGTGCCAGCAGGGTAGGCACAGATACGCAGTATTTT; CDR3: CASRVGTDTQYF
V: TRBV25-1; size: -; D: -; J: TRBJ2-2; DNA: TGTGCCAGCAGGGAGGAGGGGCGAGGCGGGGAGCTGTTTTTT; CDR3: CASREEGRGGELFF
V: TRBV13; size: -; D: -; J: TRBJ2-7; DNA: TGTGCCAGCAGCAAGGCAGGGCCCTCCTACGAGCAGTACTTC; CDR3: CASSKAGPSYEQYF
V: TRBV7-9; size: -; D: TRBD2; J: TRBJ2-1; DNA: TGTGCCAGCAGCAGGAGCGGGGGCGGTTACAATGAGCAGTTCTTC; CDR3: CASSRSGGGYNEQFF
V: TRBV19; size: few; D: TRBD2; J: TRBJ2-7; DNA: TGTGCCAGTAGCTTAACCGGGACTAACTCCTACGAGCAGTACTTC; CDR3: CASSLTGTNSYEQYF
V: TRBV6-1; size: -; D: TRBD1; J: TRBJ1-5; DNA: TGTGCCAGTCTTCCCGGGACAGCTAATCAGCCCCAGCATTTT; CDR3: CASLPGTANQPQHF
V: TRBV30; size: -; D: -; J: TRBJ2-5; DNA: TGTGCCTGGAGTACCCAGGGGAAGACCCAGTACTTC; CDR3: CAWSTQGKTQYF
V: TRBV28; size: -; D: TRBD2; J: TRBJ2-3; DNA: TGTGCCAGCAGTTCGGACCGTAGGGAGGGCTCAGATACGCAGTATTTT; CDR3: CASSSDRREGSDTQYF
V: TRBV5-7; size: -; D: TRBD1; J: TRBJ2-1; DNA: TGTGCCAGCAGCTCGCGGCCCTCCCGGGACAGGTGGAACTACAATGAGCAGTTCTTC; CDR3: CASSSRPSRDRWNYNEQFF
V: TRBV7-2; size: -; D: TRBD2; J: TRBJ2-7; DNA: TGTGCCAGCAGCTTCACTAGCGGCGATTACGAGCAGTACTTC; CDR3: CASSFTSGDYEQYF
V: TRBV5-1; size: few; D: TRBD2; J: TRBJ2-1; DNA: TGCGCCAGCAGCCAACTAGCGGGGGGTGGGAATGAGCAGTTCTTC; CDR3: CASSQLAGGGNEQFF
V: TRBV28; size: -; D: -; J: TRBJ2-1; DNA: TGTGCCAGCAGGACTGGGACAAAGCCTAACAATGAGCAGTTCTTC; CDR3: CASRTGTKPNNEQFF
V: TRBV7-8; size: -; D: TRBD1; J: TRBJ2-7; DNA: TGTGCCAGCAGCCGGACAGGGTCCGAGCAGTACTTC; CDR3: CASSRTGSEQYF
V: TRBV6-1; size: -; D: -; J: TRBJ2-5; DNA: TGTGCCAGCAGTGAAAGTGCAGGGAAGCAGTACTTC; CDR3: CASSESAGKQYF
V: TRBV7-2; size: few; D: TRBD2; J: TRBJ2-7; DNA: TGTGCCAGCAGCTTAGCACCGGGACTAGCGGGGGGAGGCTACGAGCAGTACTTC; CDR3: CASSLAPGLAGGGYEQYF
V: TRBV11-2; size: -; D: TRBD2; J: TRBJ2-3; DNA: TGTGCCACGTCGGTGGGAGACACGGGGGGAGATACGCAGTATTTT; CDR3: CATSVGDTGGDTQYF
V: TRBV28; size: -; D: -; J: TRBJ2-1; DNA: TGTGCCAGCAGTTTTATGGGACTCTACAATGAGCAGTTCTTC; CDR3: CASSFMGLYNEQFF
V: TRBV15; size: few; D: TRBD1; J: TRBJ1-4; DNA: TGTGCCACCAGCAGACCCACAGACCGGACAGGGGTTAATGAAAAACTGTTTTTT; CDR3: CATSRPTDRTGVNEKLFF
V: TRBV5-1; size: -; D: -; J: TRBJ2-5; DNA: TGCGCCAGCAGCTTGGAGCCGATGCAAGAGACCCAGTACTTC; CDR3: CASSLEPMQETQYF
V: TRBV27; size: -; D: TRBD2; J: TRBJ2-7; DNA: TGTGCCAGCAAGCCCGGGGCTAGCGGACTCTACGAGCAGTACTTC; CDR3: CASKPGASGLYEQYF
V: TRBV7-9; size: -; D: TRBD1; J: TRBJ1-4; DNA: TGTGCCAGCAGCGACCGGACAGGGGATCTAACTAATGAAAAACTGTTTTTT; CDR3: CASSDRTGDLTNEKLFF
V: TRBV9; size: few; D: TRBD2; J: TRBJ2-4; DNA: TGTGCCAGCAGTTACGGACTAGCGGGAGAGAACATTCAGTACTTC; CDR3: CASSYGLAGENIQYF
V: TRBV5-4; size: -; D: TRBD1; J: TRBJ2-7; DNA: TGTGCCAGCAGCGAGGAACTGCCGGGACAGCCCTACGAGCAGTACTTC; CDR3: CASSEELPGQPYEQYF
V: TRBV2; size: -; D: TRBD2; J: TRBJ2-3; DNA: TGTGCCAGCAGTCCCGTAGCGGGGGGGCCCGTAGATACGCAGTATTTT; CDR3: CASSPVAGGPVDTQYF
V: TRBV2; size: few; D: TRBD1; J: TRBJ2-5; DNA: TGTGCCAGCAGTGTAGACAGGGTAGAGACCCAGTACTTC; CDR3: CASSVDRVETQYF
V: TRBV27; size: -; D: TRBD1; J: TRBJ1-4; DNA: TGTGCCAGCAGTTCAAGGGGGCATGGAGAAAAACTGTTTTTT; CDR3: CASSSRGHGEKLFF
V: TRBV30; size: -; D: TRBD1; J: TRBJ1-6; DNA: TGTGCCTGGAAGGGGGACAGGAATAATTCACCCCTCCACTTT; CDR3: CAWKGDRNNSPLHF
V: TRBV6-5; size: -; D: TRBD2; J: TRBJ2-5; DNA: TGTGCCAGCAGTTACTCCGGGACTACCAAAGAGACCCAGTACTTC; CDR3: CASSYSGTTKETQYF
V: TRBV27; size: -; D: TRBD1; J: TRBJ1-5; DNA: TGTGCCAGCAGTGGGGAACGGACAGGGTTCGGCAATCAGCCCCAGCATTTT; CDR3: CASSGERTGFGNQPQHF